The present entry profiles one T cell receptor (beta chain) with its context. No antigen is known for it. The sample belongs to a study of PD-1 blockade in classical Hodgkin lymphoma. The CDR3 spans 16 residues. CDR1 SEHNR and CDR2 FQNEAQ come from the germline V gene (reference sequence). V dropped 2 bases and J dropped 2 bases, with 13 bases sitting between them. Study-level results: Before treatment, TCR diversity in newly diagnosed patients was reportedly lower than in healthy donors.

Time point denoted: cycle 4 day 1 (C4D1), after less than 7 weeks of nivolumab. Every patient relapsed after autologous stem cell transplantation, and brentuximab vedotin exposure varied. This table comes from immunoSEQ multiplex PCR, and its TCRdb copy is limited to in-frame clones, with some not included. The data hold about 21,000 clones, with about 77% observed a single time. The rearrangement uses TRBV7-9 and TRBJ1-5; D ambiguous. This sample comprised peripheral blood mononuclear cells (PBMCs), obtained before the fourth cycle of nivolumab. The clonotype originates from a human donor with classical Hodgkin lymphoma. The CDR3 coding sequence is TGTGCCAGCAGCTTACAGGATTTTGAGGGCAATCAGCCCCAGCATTTT. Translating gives CASSLQDFEGNQPQHF. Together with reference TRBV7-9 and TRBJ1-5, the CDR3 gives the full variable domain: DTGVSQNPRHKITKRGQNVTFRCDPISEHNRLYWYRQTLGQGPEFLTYFQNEAQLEKSRLLSDRFSAERPKGSFSTLEIQRTEQGDSAMYLCASSLQDFEGNQPQHFGDGTRLSIL.